Listed here are 16 T cell receptor beta chains from one sample, sequenced in a study of cytomegalovirus exposure and HLA in healthy donors. TCRdb's copy holds only in-frame clones and misses some; the assay was immunoSEQ multiplex PCR. The data show over 80,000 clones, with roughly 85% seen just once and 20% held by the top ten. The sequencing input was PBMCs. These receptors were taken from a man aged 18 to 29 in good health and CMV-seropositive.

CDR3 residues: CASSSAGVGYNEQFF. The CDR3 region has the DNA TGTGCCAGCAGCTCAGCGGGAGTGGGCTACAATGAGCAGTTCTTC. V is TRBV13 and J is TRBJ2-1, with 8 nucleotides matching TRBD2. CDR3 length: 15 residues. Germline V lookup: CDR1 PRHDT, CDR2 FYEKMQ (reference sequence). V trimming: 4 bases; J trimming: 3 bases; junction bases outside the gene matches: 5.

This chain joins TRBV10-3 and TRBJ1-2; 10 nucleotides agree with TRBD1. CDR1 is ENHRY and CDR2 is SYGVKD in the germline V gene. Trimming took 8 bases from V and 3 from J; bases not matched to a gene: 0. The length of the CDR3 is 12 residues. The CDR3 DNA is TGTGCCATCGGGACAGGGGACTATGGCTACACCTTC. Translated, it gives CAIGTGDYGYTF.

The chain is built from TRBV5-6 and TRBJ2-7; D unresolved. V was shortened by 0 bases and J by 3 bases, with 7 bases between the two germline ends. The length of the CDR3 is 13 residues. The germline V gene encodes CDR1 SGHDT and CDR2 YYEEEE. The DNA for the CDR3 is TGTGCCAGCAGCTTGGGGGCAGGCTACGAGCAGTACGTC. Its protein is CASSLGAGYEQYV.

The rearrangement links TRBV7-9 to TRBJ2-1; weak D call: TRBD2 (5 bases). The V and J ends lost 3 bases and 0 bases respectively, with 9 bases between them. CDR1 is SEHNR, CDR2 FQNEAQ, per germline (reference sequence). This CDR3 is built from 15 residues. Here the CDR3 DNA reads TGTGCCAGCAGCTTCACGGGAAGCTCCTACAATGAGCAGTTCTTC. Translated: CASSFTGSSYNEQFF. Based on the CDR3 plus reference TRBV7-9 and TRBJ2-1, the full variable domain is DTGVSQNPRHKITKRGQNVTFRCDPISEHNRLYWYRQTLGQGPEFLTYFQNEAQLEKSRLLSDRFSAERPKGSFSTLEIQRTEQGDSAMYLCASSFTGSSYNEQFFGPGTRLTVL.

This chain uses TRBV27 with TRBJ1-4; 8 bases line up with TRBD1. Germline CDR1 MNHEY, CDR2 SMNVEV (reference sequence). V gave up 4 bases and J gave up 8 bases; unmatched junction bases: 6. The CDR3 contains 14 residues. The CDR3 bases are TGTGCCAGCAGTTCGGACAGGGTAAACGAAAAACTGTTTTTT. Protein: CASSSDRVNEKLFF.

The V and J genes are TRBV14 and TRBJ1-1; D unresolved. Trimming took off 3 bases at V and 8 bases at J, with 10 bases between the two ends. Germline V CDR1 and CDR2: SGHDN, FVKESK. The CDR3 is 12 amino acids. The DNA for the CDR3 is TGTGCCAGCAGCCACATCGGGTGGGAAGCTTTCTTT. Its protein product is CASSHIGWEAFF.

The CDR3 here is CASSQDRGHQPQHF. CDR3 coding DNA: TGTGCCAGCAGTCAAGACAGGGGTCATCAGCCCCAGCATTTT. The rearrangement links TRBV6-6 to TRBJ1-5; 8 positions match TRBD1. Germline V gives CDR1 MNHNY, CDR2 SVGAGI (reference sequence). J gave up 5 bases and V 5 bases, and 5 bases lay outside the gene matches. CDR3 size: 14 residues.

This chain connects TRBV18 to TRBJ1-5, with 7 bases that match TRBD1. The J segment lost 3 bases and the V segment lost 3 bases, leaving 2 bases of the junction unmatched. This CDR3 has 14 amino acids. Germline V gene lookup returns CDR1 KGHSH and CDR2 LQKENI. The CDR3 protein is CASSPGTVNQPQHF. DNA for the CDR3: TGTGCCAGCTCACCCGGGACAGTCAATCAGCCCCAGCATTTT. Combining the CDR3 with reference TRBV18 and TRBJ1-5 gives the whole variable domain NAGVMQNPRHLVRRRGQEARLRCSPMKGHSHVYWYRQLPEEGLKFMVYLQKENIIDESGMPKERFSAEFPKEGPSILRIQQVVRGDSAAYFCASSPGTVNQPQHFGDGTRLSIL.

This chain connects TRBV4-1 to TRBJ2-7; possibly TRBD2 for D (6 bases). Trimming stripped 0 bases from V and 0 bases from J, with 15 bases between. The CDR3 runs 17 residues. Germline V gene lookup returns CDR1 MGHRA and CDR2 YSYEKL. CDR3 nucleotide sequence: TGCGCCAGCAGCCAAGAGTCGGGCCAGCGGGCCTCCTACGAGCAGTACTTC. Its protein is CASSQESGQRASYEQYF.

The chain joins TRBV2 to TRBJ2-1, with TRBD2 matching over 10 bases. Unmatched junction bases numbered 8, after V lost 4 bases and J lost 8 bases. Germline V gene sequence: CDR1 SNHLY, CDR2 FYNNEI. The length of the CDR3 is 15 residues. CDR3 protein: CASSVLLAGVDEQFF. The CDR3 nucleotides are TGTGCCAGCAGTGTTCTCCTAGCGGGAGTGGATGAGCAGTTCTTC.

The chain carries TRBV28 and TRBJ1-4; possible D gene TRBD1, 6 bases. The CDR3 spans 15 residues. Germline V gene lookup returns CDR1 MDHEN and CDR2 SYDVKM. Between the trimmed V and J ends, which lost 4 bases and 6 bases, there was a span of 15 bases. CDR3 sequence: CASSWGGGGHEKLFF. The DNA for the CDR3 is TGTGCCAGCAGTTGGGGGGGAGGGGGACATGAAAAACTGTTTTTT.

The count of this clone is one. The chain carries TRBV28 and TRBJ2-4; possible D gene TRBD1, 6 bases. This CDR3 region has 16 residues. The V gene's germline CDR1 is MDHEN and CDR2 SYDVKM. The V end was cut by 5 bases, the J end by 7 bases, with 21 bases between. CDR3 amino acids: CASSPLDYGGANIQYF. Written as DNA, the CDR3 is TGTGCCAGCAGTCCCCTCGACTATGGGGGCGCGAACATTCAGTACTTC. The complete variable domain, with remaining parts taken from reference TRBV28 and TRBJ2-4, reads DVKVTQSSRYLVKRTGEKVFLECVQDMDHENMFWYRQDPGLGLRLIYFSYDVKMKEKGDIPEGYSVSREKKERFSLILESASTNQTSMYLCASSPLDYGGANIQYFGAGTRLSVL.

This rearrangement joins TRBV11-3 to TRBJ2-7, with 7 bases aligning to TRBD1. The CDR3 is 14 amino acids. Germline loops: CDR1 SGHNT, CDR2 YENEEA. J lost 5 bases, V lost 2 bases, and 6 bases had no gene match. The CDR3 nucleotides read TGTGCCAGCAGCTTAAGCAGGGGGACCAACGAGCAGTACGTC. Translating gives CASSLSRGTNEQYV.

The chain uses TRBV19 and TRBJ1-5, with TRBD1 matching 8 bases. The CDR3 is 15 residues long. Per germline, CDR1 LNHDA and CDR2 SQIVND (reference sequence). The V gene end was trimmed by 0 bases and the J gene end by 4 bases; junction bases not matched to a gene: 2. The CDR3 DNA follows: TGTGCCAGTAGTATAGACGGACAGGGAAATCAGCCCCAGCATTTT. The encoded protein is CASSIDGQGNQPQHF.

CDR3 DNA sequence: TGTGCCAGCAGTCGAGGGGCTAGCGGGAGAATGGAGGAGTTCTTC. Its translation is CASSRGASGRMEEFF. The rearrangement uses TRBV6-1 and TRBJ2-1; 10 nucleotides line up with TRBD2. V shed 5 bases and J 14 bases; nucleotides not matched to a gene: 15. Germline V gives CDR1 MNHNS, CDR2 SASEGT. CDR3 size: 15 residues.

This rearrangement joins TRBV6-6 to TRBJ1-5; 7 bases are a match to TRBD1. Trimming removed 4 bases from V and 7 bases from J; junction bases left unmatched: 4. Germline assignment: CDR1 MNHNY and CDR2 SVGAGI (reference sequence). There are 13 residues in the CDR3. The CDR3 DNA reads TGTGCCAGCAGTTTAACAGGGGAACAGCCCCAGCATTTT. Translated: CASSLTGEQPQHF.